Listed below are T cell receptor beta chains from one sample, sequenced in a study of preoperative IRX-2 immunotherapy in early breast cancer. Some clones are missing from TCRdb's copy, which holds only in-frame ones; the method was immunoSEQ multiplex PCR. The table has around 95,000 clones, 80% to 90% seen once. Sample: tumor tissue, taken after IRX-2 immunotherapy. All receptors come from a human donor with breast cancer. Both conserved end residues are part of each CDR3. D genes are given only for firm matches. Clone size is shown for a subset of rows, as once, few, many or a class of expanded clone.

d_gene: TRBD2; v_gene: TRBV19; j_gene: TRBJ2-3; abundance: few; CDR3nt: TGTGCCAGTAGTATACTCGCCTTGACTAGCGGGAGGGGGCCGAAGTATTTT; CDR3aa: CASSILALTSGRGPKYF
d_gene: TRBD1; v_gene: TRBV19; j_gene: TRBJ1-4; abundance: .; CDR3nt: TGTGCCAGTAGTATTCCGGGACAGGGGGTTGAAAAACTGTTTTTT; CDR3aa: CASSIPGQGVEKLFF
d_gene: TRBD1; v_gene: TRBV7-6; j_gene: TRBJ1-3; abundance: .; CDR3nt: TGTGCCAGCAGCCAGACAGGGGCCGACTCTGGAAACACCATATATTTT; CDR3aa: CASSQTGADSGNTIYF
d_gene: .; v_gene: TRBV18; j_gene: TRBJ1-1; abundance: .; CDR3nt: TGTGCCAGCTCTCCCGAATCGATGACGGAAGCTTTCTTT; CDR3aa: CASSPESMTEAFF
d_gene: .; v_gene: TRBV1; j_gene: TRBJ1-2; abundance: once; CDR3nt: TGCGCCAGCAGCCAAGGGACAGGGGAAGGCTACACCTTC; CDR3aa: CASSQGTGEGYTF
d_gene: .; v_gene: TRBV28; j_gene: TRBJ1-5; abundance: .; CDR3nt: TGTGCCAGCAGTTTATTAGGGTTGTCTCAGCCCCAGCATTTT; CDR3aa: CASSLLGLSQPQHF
d_gene: TRBD2; v_gene: TRBV7-4; j_gene: TRBJ2-1; abundance: once; CDR3nt: TGTGCCAGCAGCCCCGATTCGGTAGCGGGAGTCTACAATGAGCAGTTCTTC; CDR3aa: CASSPDSVAGVYNEQFF
d_gene: .; v_gene: TRBV6-7; j_gene: TRBJ2-7; abundance: .; CDR3nt: TGTGCCAGCAGTTACGGTGGGACGGGCGCCTACGAGCAGTACTTC; CDR3aa: CASSYGGTGAYEQYF
d_gene: TRBD1; v_gene: TRBV19; j_gene: TRBJ1-1; abundance: .; CDR3nt: TGTGCCAGTAGTATACAGGGGGGGAACACTGAAGCTTTCTTT; CDR3aa: CASSIQGGNTEAFF
d_gene: TRBD2; v_gene: TRBV28; j_gene: TRBJ2-1; abundance: .; CDR3nt: TGTGCCAGCAGTTTCGGGGGAGGGTCCTACAATGAGCAGTTCTTC; CDR3aa: CASSFGGGSYNEQFF
d_gene: TRBD1; v_gene: TRBV19; j_gene: TRBJ1-6; abundance: .; CDR3nt: TGTGCCAGTAGTCCAAACCCCGGGACAGCCTATAATTCACCCCTCCACTTT; CDR3aa: CASSPNPGTAYNSPLHF
d_gene: TRBD1; v_gene: TRBV28; j_gene: TRBJ1-5; abundance: .; CDR3nt: TGTGCCAGCAGTCCGAGGGACAGGTACTATAGCAATCAGCCCCAGCATTTT; CDR3aa: CASSPRDRYYSNQPQHF
d_gene: TRBD1; v_gene: TRBV5-1; j_gene: TRBJ1-4; abundance: .; CDR3nt: TGCGCCAGCACCAGAGGGGGCTCGTTGGGAGGGAATGAAAAACTGTTTTTT; CDR3aa: CASTRGGSLGGNEKLFF
d_gene: TRBD1; v_gene: TRBV11-3; j_gene: TRBJ2-2; abundance: few; CDR3nt: TGTGCCAGCAGCGTGGGACAGTCGAACACCGGGGAGCTGTTTTTT; CDR3aa: CASSVGQSNTGELFF
d_gene: .; v_gene: TRBV6-8; j_gene: TRBJ1-5; abundance: .; CDR3nt: TGTGCCAGCAGCGAGGGACGGTTCAATCAGCCCCAGCATTTT; CDR3aa: CASSEGRFNQPQHF
d_gene: TRBD2; v_gene: TRBV18; j_gene: TRBJ2-7; abundance: once; CDR3nt: TGTGCCAGCTCGATAGCGGGGGCCGCCTCCTACGAGCAGTACTTC; CDR3aa: CASSIAGAASYEQYF
d_gene: TRBD1; v_gene: TRBV6-8; j_gene: TRBJ1-2; abundance: .; CDR3nt: TGTGCCAGCAGTCGACAGGGGGCTAGCTATGGCTACACCTTC; CDR3aa: CASSRQGASYGYTF
d_gene: TRBD2; v_gene: TRBV7-6; j_gene: TRBJ2-5; abundance: few; CDR3nt: TGTGCCAGCAGCGTGACAACTAGCGGGGGGGCCTTCGAGACCCAGTACTTC; CDR3aa: CASSVTTSGGAFETQYF
d_gene: .; v_gene: TRBV11-3; j_gene: TRBJ2-1; abundance: .; CDR3nt: TGTGCCAGCAGCTTAGGAGGGCCCTCCTACAATGAGCAGTTCTTC; CDR3aa: CASSLGGPSYNEQFF